One sample yielded the 15 T cell receptor beta chains listed below, sequenced in a study of blood T cell repertoires in COVID-19. Assay used: immunoSEQ multiplex PCR; TCRdb lists only in-frame clones, some missing. The sample holds 390,000 or so clones, 80% to 90% seen once. The sample consisted of PBMCs or T cells enriched from blood (not recorded which). These receptors originate from a man aged 18 to 29 who had recovered from COVID-19.

The J gene is TRBJ1-1, the V gene TRBV7-2, with no clear D. Trimming left V 2 bases short and J 1 base short, with 5 bases between. This CDR3 contains 13 residues. In germline, CDR1 is SGHTA, CDR2 FQGNSA. CDR3 protein: CASSLMRNTEAFF. Here the CDR3 DNA reads TGTGCCAGCAGCTTAATGCGGAACACTGAAGCTTTCTTT.

The sample holds many counts of this clone. The DNA of the CDR3 is TGTGCCAGTAGGCCGGGTCCCGGGGACACTGAAGCTTTCTTT. It specifies CASRPGPGDTEAFF. V is TRBV19 and J is TRBJ1-1, with D hard to call. Between the trimmed V and J ends, which lost 6 bases and 3 bases, there was a span of 14 bases. This CDR3 is 14 amino acids long. Germline V gene data show CDR1 as LNHDA and CDR2 as SQIVND (reference sequence).

J is TRBJ2-5 and V is TRBV7-9; the match to TRBD1 covers 10 bases. V dropped 5 bases and J dropped 4; count of bases not matched to a gene: 10. Germline V CDR1 and CDR2: SEHNR, FQNEAQ (reference sequence). This CDR3 spans 16 amino acids. CDR3 nucleotide sequence: TGTGCCAGCAGCGGCACCGGGACAGGGGTCCCAGAGACCCAGTACTTC. Residues: CASSGTGTGVPETQYF.

The J gene is TRBJ2-5, the V gene TRBV28; 7 bases are shared with TRBD2. The germline CDR1 and CDR2 sequences are MDHEN and SYDVKM. This CDR3 contains 19 residues. After removal of 1 base from V and 1 base from J, the junction contained 15 bases not matched to a gene. As DNA, the CDR3 is TGTGCCAGCAGTTTATTGGCTAGGGGCGGGAGATCATTCCAAGAGACCCAGTACTTC. Amino acids: CASSLLARGGRSFQETQYF.

This chain connects TRBV24-1 to TRBJ1-1, with 7 bases lining up with TRBD1. Germline CDR1 and CDR2: KGHDR and SFDVKD. Trimming took 7 bases from V and 1 from J; bases not matched to a gene: 5. CDR3 length equals 14 residues. CDR3 region: CATRATGANTEAFF. In DNA form, the CDR3 reads TGTGCCACCAGGGCTACAGGGGCGAACACTGAAGCTTTCTTT.

The chain combines TRBV9 with TRBJ2-3; 10 nucleotides match TRBD2. The germline V gene encodes CDR1 SGDLS and CDR2 YYNGEE. This CDR3 has 16 amino acids. J was trimmed by 5 bases and V by 0 bases; bases with no gene match: 6. In DNA, the CDR3 is TGTGCCAGCAGCGTAGGCAGCGGGGGGGCTGTAGATACGCAGTATTTT. Its translation: CASSVGSGGAVDTQYF.

The chain combines TRBV6-5 with TRBJ2-7; D is uncertain. Trimming took off 2 bases at V and 2 bases at J, with 13 bases between the two ends. The CDR3 length is 15 residues. Germline CDR1 reads MNHEY; CDR2 reads SVGAGI. For the CDR3, the DNA is TGTGCCAGCAGTTACGATTTCCAGGTACCCTACGAGCAGTACTTC. Encoded protein: CASSYDFQVPYEQYF.

The chain is built from TRBV29-1 and TRBJ2-7; D might be TRBD1 (5 bases). V was cut by 2 bases and J by 5 bases, with 16 bases left in between. Germline CDR1 SQVTM, CDR2 ANQGSEA. This CDR3 region has 14 residues. The DNA for the CDR3 is TGCAGCGTTGAATCGAAGGTGGACAACGACGAGCAGTACTTC. As protein: CSVESKVDNDEQYF.

V is TRBV2 and J is TRBJ1-5; D not certain. CDR3 length: 16 residues. V lost 1 base and J 11 bases, leaving 21 bases between the germline ends. The germline CDR1 and CDR2 sequences are SNHLY and FYNNEI. The CDR3 DNA reads as TGTGCCAGCAGTGAAGTTAGGTTTATCGAGGGTTCGACCCAGCATTTT. This translates into CASSEVRFIEGSTQHF.

The J gene is TRBJ2-2, the V gene TRBV4-1; perhaps TRBD1 as D (5 bases). V lost 0 bases and J 1 base, leaving 9 bases between the germline ends. The CDR3 sequence is 16 residues long. Germline CDR1 and CDR2: MGHRA and YSYEKL. CDR3 protein: CASSQDQGWNTGELFF. The CDR3 region has the DNA TGCGCCAGCAGCCAAGATCAGGGTTGGAACACCGGGGAGCTGTTTTTT.

The V and J genes are TRBV24-1 and TRBJ2-2; TRBD1 might be the D (6 bases). CDR1 and CDR2 (germline): KGHDR, SFDVKD. This CDR3 contains 15 residues. Between the trimmed V and J ends, which lost 7 bases and 2 bases, there was a span of 13 bases. The DNA for the CDR3 is TGTGCCACCAGAAGTGGGACAACAAACACCGGGGAGCTGTTTTTT. This encodes CATRSGTTNTGELFF.

The V and J genes are TRBV21-1 and TRBJ2-7; the table's D call, TRBD1, has no DNA check behind it. TRBV21-1 is listed as a pseudogene. There are 16 residues in the CDR3. CDR3 sequence reads: CASTEWEGGKGYEQYF. The DNA of the CDR3 is TGTGCCAGCACCGAATGGGAAGGGGGCAAAGGCTACGAGCAGTACTTC.

This sequence joins TRBV4-1 and TRBJ1-2, with TRBD1 identical over 8 bases. This CDR3 contains 16 residues. With 1 base clipped from V and 8 bases from J, the junction kept 12 bases outside the gene matches. The V gene's germline CDR1 is MGHRA and CDR2 YSYEKL. The DNA of the CDR3 is TGCGCCAGCAGCCAAGTACCCAGGGGGCGGATTGGCGGCTACACCTTC. It specifies CASSQVPRGRIGGYTF.

This chain joins TRBV3-1 (or the pseudogene TRBV3-2) and TRBJ2-1; TRBD2 agrees at 9 bases. After removal of 1 base from V and 7 bases from J, the junction contained 11 bases not matched to a gene. The V gene's germline CDR1 is LGHDT and CDR2 YNNKEL (reference sequence). This CDR3 spans 17 amino acids. The CDR3 spells CASSQVITAGGPNEQFF. The CDR3, as DNA: TGTGCCAGCAGCCAAGTCATCACGGCGGGGGGGCCAAATGAGCAGTTCTTC.

This chain links TRBV11-1 with TRBJ2-3, with a tentative D call TRBD1 (8 bases). The CDR3 is 16 amino acids. V lost 5 bases to trimming and J lost 4 bases, with 19 bases between them. CDR1 SGHAT and CDR2 FQDESV come from the germline V gene (reference sequence). CDR3 nucleotide sequence: TGTGCCAGCAGCCCCTCCAGGACAGGGAGGGCAGATACGCAGTATTTT. Its translation is CASSPSRTGRADTQYF. The whole variable domain, remainder taken from reference TRBV11-1 and TRBJ2-3, is EAEVAQSPRYKITEKSQAVAFWCDPISGHATLYWYRQILGQGPELLVQFQDESVVDDSQLPKDRFSAERLKGVDSTLKIQPAELGDSAMYLCASSPSRTGRADTQYFGPGTRLTVL.